One TCR beta chain is described in this entry. The antigen remains unidentified. The sample comes from a study of molecular identifiers for immune sequencing clone quantification. In the study overall: Within a replicate experiment, RNA obtained from either about 20,000 or 100,000 naive CD8 cells was divided into five aliquots, and four of those aliquots were then sequenced.

Sorting selected naive CD8 T cells with a CD8+CD4-CCR7+CD45RA+ phenotype. Deletions cut 8 bases from V and 9 bases from J, with 24 bases between. This CDR3 is 15 amino acids long. General study results and limits: Clones carrying above 20 RNA copies accounted for over 98% of effector molecules, under 1% in naive cells.

Bulk TCR library preparation followed previously described methods with listed TCR primers. One entry per CDR3 protein, called by TCRdb with MiXCR from the PCR reads. The sample records approximately 500,000 distinct CDR3 sequences, about a fifth being singletons. Sequencing used naive CD8+ T cells from blood, with Jurkat cell RNA spiked in. The subset here: FACS-sorted CD8+CD4-CCR7+CD45RA+ naive T cells. The receptor's source is a human donor in good health. Some libraries in this study had Jurkat cell RNA spiked in. V and J are TRBV5-3 and TRBJ1-5; D uncertain. TRBV5-3 falls under the ORF class, with uncertain function. CDR3 in DNA: TGTGCCAGCAGCGAGTTAGGGCAATCACGGTGGCCCCAGCATTTT. Residues: CASSELGQSRWPQHF.